This entry lists 24 T cell receptor beta chains sequenced from one sample in a study of shared clonotypes between healthy human individuals. Repertoires were generated with immunoSEQ multiplex PCR, while TCRdb's copy carries only in-frame clones and drops some. The sample has approximately 2.3 million clones, 93% seen once. Sequencing used naive CD4+ T cells from PBMCs. As for subset: CD45RA+ positively selected. Receptors were obtained from a man younger than 35 in good health. Some clones in this sample may be carry-over from other donors' samples.

The chain has TRBV11-2 and TRBJ2-3; TRBD1 matches at 7 bases. CDR1 and CDR2 (germline): SGHAT, FQNNGV. The J segment lost 0 bases and the V segment lost 4 bases, leaving 10 bases of the junction unmatched. The length of the CDR3 is 17 residues. CDR3 in amino acids: CASSYRTGQSSTDTQYF. CDR3 nucleotides: TGTGCCAGCAGCTACAGGACAGGACAGTCAAGCACAGATACGCAGTATTTT.

J is TRBJ2-7 and V is TRBV6-1; D remains unclear. Germline V gives CDR1 MNHNS, CDR2 SASEGT. The CDR3 has 15 residues. Trimming removed 7 bases at V and 2 bases at J, with 18 bases between. As DNA, the CDR3 is TGTGCCAGCATAAGCCGGGCCCGAACGCCCTACGAGCAGTACTTC. This codes for CASISRARTPYEQYF.

J is TRBJ2-7 and V is TRBV14; D possibly uses TRBD1 or TRBD2 (5 bases each). In germline, CDR1 is SGHDN, CDR2 FVKESK. V lost 3 bases and J 1 base, leaving 10 bases between the germline ends. The CDR3 runs 14 residues. The CDR3 coding sequence is TGTGCCAGCAGCCATCTTGGGGGATCCTACGAGCAGTACTTC. Translating gives CASSHLGGSYEQYF.

This chain uses TRBV4-1 with TRBJ2-7; D unclear. V was pared by 2 bases and J by 4 bases, with 9 bases between. From germline, CDR1 is MGHRA and CDR2 YSYEKL. This CDR3 is 13 amino acids long. CDR3 nucleotides: TGCGCCAGCAGCCAACCATTTCAGTACGAGCAGTACTTC. Amino acid sequence: CASSQPFQYEQYF.

This rearrangement joins TRBV15 to TRBJ1-1; TRBD1 might be the D (5 bases). V lost 0 bases, J lost 5 bases, and 13 bases lay in between. CDR3 length: 15 amino acids. CDR1 LNHNV and CDR2 YYDKDF come from the germline V gene (reference sequence). The DNA for the CDR3 is TGTGCCACCAGCAGAGATTCAGGGTTGGGGACTGAAGCTTTCTTT. This encodes CATSRDSGLGTEAFF. Filled out from reference TRBV15 and TRBJ1-1, the complete variable domain reads DAMVIQNPRYQVTQFGKPVTLSCSQTLNHNVMYWYQQKSSQAPKLLFHYYDKDFNNEADTPDNFQSRRPNTSFCFLDIRSPGLGDTAMYLCATSRDSGLGTEAFFGQGTRLTVV.

The chain is built from TRBV29-1 and TRBJ2-1; the D gene is possibly TRBD2 (6 bases). CDR1 and CDR2 (germline): SQVTM, ANQGSEA. The V gene lost 3 bases and the J gene lost 3 bases, with 9 bases spanning the gap. The CDR3 has 13 residues. The CDR3: CSVDLGLYNEQFF. DNA for the CDR3: TGCAGCGTTGACTTGGGACTCTACAATGAGCAGTTCTTC.

The chain recombines TRBV18 with TRBJ2-7, with D possibly being TRBD2 (6 bases). The germline V gene has CDR1 KGHSH and CDR2 LQKENI. The CDR3 covers 15 residues. V lost 6 bases, J lost 0 bases, and 15 bases lay in between. CDR3 in amino acids: CASSQEGLGSYEQYF. In DNA, the CDR3 is TGTGCCAGCTCCCAGGAGGGTCTAGGCTCCTACGAGCAGTACTTC.

This chain connects TRBV6-5 to TRBJ2-3; D is unresolved. The CDR3 length is 13 residues. V lost 6 bases and J 4 bases, leaving 11 bases between the germline ends. Germline lookup yields CDR1 MNHEY and CDR2 SVGAGI. The CDR3, as DNA: TGTGCCAGCAGGTCCCACGGACCAGATACGCAGTATTTT. Amino acids: CASRSHGPDTQYF.

On this clone: In the same sample, other DNA sequences code for this CDR3. The chain combines TRBV6-5 with TRBJ1-2; the D is unclear. Per germline, CDR1 MNHEY and CDR2 SVGAGI. This CDR3 is built from 12 residues. The V and J ends lost 5 bases and 4 bases respectively, with 8 bases between them. CDR3 sequence: CASSPGGYGYTF. The CDR3 nucleotides are TGTGCCAGCAGTCCGGGAGGCTATGGCTACACCTTC.

This clone showed up just a few times. The chain has TRBV2 and TRBJ2-7, with 9 positions matching TRBD2. Germline V lookup: CDR1 SNHLY, CDR2 FYNNEI. The CDR3 sequence is 15 residues long. V lost 6 bases to trimming and J lost 2 bases; unmatched junction nucleotides: 8. The CDR3 region has the DNA TGTGCCAGCAGCAAGGGGCGGGAGGGCCCCTACGAGCAGTACTTC. It translates to CASSKGREGPYEQYF.

V gene TRBV7-3 combines with J gene TRBJ2-1; 9 positions match TRBD2. V was clipped by 5 bases and J by 1 base; unmatched bases: 15. The germline CDR1 and CDR2 sequences are SGHTA and FQGTGA. This CDR3 has 19 amino acids. The CDR3 here is CASSPLSPVAGGSYNEQFF. The DNA of the CDR3 is TGTGCCAGCAGCCCATTGTCGCCTGTCGCGGGAGGGTCCTACAATGAGCAGTTCTTC.

The chain uses TRBV27 and TRBJ2-7; D ambiguous. The germline V gene encodes CDR1 MNHEY and CDR2 SMNVEV (reference sequence). The CDR3 totals 14 residues. Trimming removed 3 bases at V and 1 base at J, with 10 bases between. The DNA of the CDR3 is TGTGCCAGCAGTTTTAGGCAGATGTCCTACGAGCAGTACTTC. Its protein product is CASSFRQMSYEQYF.

The V and J genes are TRBV28 and TRBJ2-7, with 7 bases that match TRBD2. Unmatched junction bases numbered 6, after V lost 7 bases and J lost 6 bases. CDR3 length: 12 amino acids. Germline V gene lookup returns CDR1 MDHEN and CDR2 SYDVKM. CDR3 amino acids: CASMRGSGEQYF. The CDR3 DNA follows: TGTGCCAGCATGCGCGGGAGTGGCGAGCAGTACTTC.

The chain joins TRBV4-1 to TRBJ2-3; D is unclear. The V gene lost 4 bases and the J gene lost 0 bases, with 17 bases spanning the gap. The CDR3 length is 17 residues. CDR1 is MGHRA and CDR2 is YSYEKL in the germline V gene. Here the CDR3 reads CASSPTERATSTDTQYF. The DNA for the CDR3 is TGCGCCAGCAGCCCCACCGAGCGAGCGACTAGCACAGATACGCAGTATTTT.

This clone was seen only once. The genes are TRBV28 and TRBJ2-2, with D perhaps TRBD2 (5 bases). Looked up from germline, CDR1 is MDHEN and CDR2 is SYDVKM. This CDR3 has 18 amino acids. Deletions cut 2 bases from V and 0 bases from J, with 16 bases between. The CDR3 DNA reads as TGTGCCAGCAGTTTACGGGGTTTCCACTTGTCGAACACCGGGGAGCTGTTTTTT. Protein sequence: CASSLRGFHLSNTGELFF.

With regard to this clone: At the DNA level, this CDR3 is encoded by other sequences in the same sample as well. The chain combines TRBV5-1 with TRBJ2-2; D gene ambiguous. Germline V gene lookup returns CDR1 SGHRS and CDR2 YFSETQ. This CDR3 comprises 14 residues. V lost 0 bases, J lost 1 base, and 4 bases lay in between. CDR3 sequence (DNA): TGCGCCAGCAGCTTGGTGAGGAACACCGGGGAGCTGTTTTTT. It specifies CASSLVRNTGELFF.

This clone has only a few counts. The V gene is TRBV30, the J gene TRBJ1-1, with D perhaps matching TRBD1 (5 bases). The germline gives CDR1 GTSNPN, CDR2 SVGIG (reference sequence). This CDR3 contains 14 residues. Trimming pared 2 bases from V and 2 bases from J, leaving 12 bases between. CDR3 DNA sequence: TGTGCCTGGAGTCTTGAGGGGCCCAACACTGAAGCTTTCTTT. Its protein is CAWSLEGPNTEAFF.

The chain couples TRBV5-4 to TRBJ2-1, with D unresolved. CDR1 SGHNT and CDR2 YYREEE come from the germline V gene (reference sequence). This CDR3 contains 16 residues. Deletions cut 0 bases from V and 3 bases from J, with 13 bases between. The CDR3 bases are TGTGCCAGCAGCTTGGCCCCCGGCCTAGACTACAATGAGCAGTTCTTC. Translation: CASSLAPGLDYNEQFF.

The chain employs TRBV10-3 and TRBJ1-1; TRBD1 might be the D (5 bases). Germline loops: CDR1 ENHRY, CDR2 SYGVKD. The CDR3 covers 14 residues. The V end lost 4 bases, the J end lost 3 bases, and 12 bases lay between the germline ends. The CDR3 sequence is CAISARAGDTEAFF. The CDR3, as DNA: TGTGCCATCAGTGCCAGGGCCGGGGACACTGAAGCTTTCTTT.

J is TRBJ2-7 and V is TRBV4-1; TRBD1 might be the D (6 bases). V gave up 0 bases and J gave up 2 bases, with 11 bases separating them. Germline V gene data show CDR1 as MGHRA and CDR2 as YSYEKL. CDR3 length equals 15 residues. CDR3 sequence: CASSQEQDSTYEQYF. DNA for the CDR3: TGCGCCAGCAGCCAAGAACAGGACAGCACCTACGAGCAGTACTTC.

The count of this clone is one. The sample contains more than one DNA sequence encoding this CDR3. V gene TRBV7-2 combines with J gene TRBJ1-1; unclear D gene. Per germline, CDR1 SGHTA and CDR2 FQGNSA. The CDR3 totals 15 residues. Trimming stripped 7 bases from V and 0 bases from J, with 15 bases between. The CDR3 loop reads CASTYLGALNTEAFF. The CDR3 bases are TGTGCCAGCACCTACTTAGGCGCCTTGAACACTGAAGCTTTCTTT.

The rearrangement links TRBV6-5 to TRBJ2-1; 12 nucleotides match TRBD2. The CDR3 sequence is 15 residues long. In germline, CDR1 is MNHEY, CDR2 SVGAGI. The V segment lost 4 bases and the J segment 4 bases; nucleotides outside the gene matches: 2. The chain's CDR3 is CASSSGTSGYNEQFF. The CDR3, as DNA: TGTGCCAGCAGTTCCGGGACTAGCGGGTACAATGAGCAGTTCTTC.

This chain connects TRBV6-5 to TRBJ2-2, with TRBD1 as a possible D gene (6 bases). The germline V gene encodes CDR1 MNHEY and CDR2 SVGAGI. The ends were cut back, 5 bases at V and 4 bases at J, with 11 bases in the middle. The CDR3 runs 14 residues. CDR3 coding DNA: TGTGCCAGCAGTATAACAGGGACCACCGGGGAGCTGTTTTTT. Amino acids: CASSITGTTGELFF.

The chain combines TRBV5-1 with TRBJ2-6; D ambiguous. The CDR3 contains 16 residues. Per the germline V gene, CDR1 is SGHRS and CDR2 is YFSETQ. The ends were cut back, 4 bases at V and 0 bases at J, with 11 bases in the middle. CDR3 in amino acids: CASSPDVVSGANVLTF. The CDR3 coding sequence is TGCGCCAGCAGCCCGGACGTCGTCTCTGGGGCCAACGTCCTGACTTTC.